The 14 T cell receptor beta chains presented below share a single source sample, sequenced in a study of blood T cells in healthy people across ages. Sample-barcoded 5' priming and a J-beta primer mix drove a second PCR of roughly 6 to 12 cycles. One entry per CDR3 protein, called by TCRdb with MiXCR from the 5' RACE reads. The sample has 1,300,000 or so distinct CDR3 sequences; approximately 59% are singletons. Sequenced sample: blood. The origin of the receptors is a man younger than 30 in good health.

The J gene is TRBJ2-5, the V gene TRBV6-5, with TRBD1 matching over 8 bases. The J call is in doubt because the DNA end fits TRBJ2-7 better. The CDR3 loop spans 13 amino acids. Germline-derived CDR1 and CDR2 are MNHEY and SVGAGI. The CDR3 reads CASSYYRGNEQYF. The CDR3 DNA is TGTGCCAGCAGTTACTACAGGGGGAACGAGCAGTACTTC.

The chain carries TRBV27 and TRBJ1-1, with unresolved D. Germline values: CDR1 MNHEY, CDR2 SMNVEV (reference sequence). V was cut by 2 bases and J by 7 bases, with 11 bases left in between. The CDR3 sequence is 13 residues long. CDR3 loop: CASSLSDVGEAFF. The CDR3 nucleotides are TGTGCCAGCAGTTTAAGCGACGTGGGTGAAGCTTTCTTT.

CDR3 coding DNA: TGTGCCAGCAGCTTACGACAGGGTTCGGGGGAGACCCAGTACTTC. This sequence encodes CASSLRQGSGETQYF. This chain connects TRBV7-9 to TRBJ2-5, with TRBD1 matching over 7 bases. Germline CDR1 reads SEHNR; CDR2 reads FQNEAQ (reference sequence). The CDR3 totals 15 residues. Trimming cost V 2 bases and J 5 bases; bases outside gene matches: 8.

The chain joins TRBV4-1 to TRBJ2-4, with 7 bases matching TRBD1. With V trimmed by 2 bases and J by 6 bases, 7 bases remained unmatched. Germline V gene data show CDR1 as MGHRA and CDR2 as YSYEKL. The CDR3 has 15 residues. The CDR3 region has the DNA TGCGCCAGCAGCCAACTCCGGGACAGTCTAAACATTCAGTACTTC. Protein product: CASSQLRDSLNIQYF.

The genes are TRBV4-2 and TRBJ1-5; no definite D call. Trimming left V 1 base short and J 6 bases short, with 13 bases between. Germline V gives CDR1 LGHNA, CDR2 YNFKEQ. The CDR3 is 15 amino acids. Here the CDR3 DNA reads TGTGCCAGCAGCCAAGGGGCGCCGGGTGGTCAGCCCCAGCATTTT. Translating gives CASSQGAPGGQPQHF.

The V call is TRBV29-1, the J call TRBJ1-4; D uncertain. The V gene lost 7 bases and the J gene lost 8 bases, with 11 bases spanning the gap. Per germline, CDR1 SQVTM and CDR2 ANQGSEA. The CDR3 contains 11 residues. The CDR3 is CSGKMGEKLFF. CDR3 nucleotide sequence: TGCAGCGGGAAAATGGGGGAAAAACTGTTTTTT.

This sequence joins TRBV7-6 and TRBJ1-6; 7 nucleotides line up with TRBD1. Trimming at V came to 1 base and at J to 7 bases, leaving 4 bases not matched to a gene. This CDR3 is built from 15 residues. Germline loops: CDR1 SGHVS, CDR2 FNYEAQ. CDR3 DNA sequence: TGTGCCAGCAGCTTAGGAGGGACAGTGAATTCACCCCTCCACTTT. It is translated as CASSLGGTVNSPLHF.

The chain has TRBV27 and TRBJ1-2, with no clear D. CDR3 length equals 13 residues. Trimming pared 4 bases from V and 0 bases from J, leaving 6 bases between. Germline loops: CDR1 MNHEY, CDR2 SMNVEV (reference sequence). In DNA, the CDR3 is TGTGCCAGCAGTTATCAATCTAACTATGGCTACACCTTC. Amino acid sequence: CASSYQSNYGYTF.

The table lists this clonotype with a few counts. The rearrangement uses TRBV15 and TRBJ1-4, with 10 bases matching TRBD1. J gave up 5 bases and V 3 bases, and 6 bases lay outside the gene matches. Germline loops: CDR1 LNHNV, CDR2 YYDKDF (reference sequence). There are 16 residues in the CDR3. The CDR3 coding sequence is TGTGCCACCAGCAGGGGCCGGGACAGGGGAAATGAAAAACTGTTTTTT. Amino acid sequence: CATSRGRDRGNEKLFF.

The V and J genes are TRBV12-5 and TRBJ2-1, with 11 bases lining up with TRBD1. Germline assignment: CDR1 LGHNT and CDR2 FRNRAP. V gave up 6 bases and J gave up 4 bases; unmatched junction bases: 2. The CDR3 totals 14 residues. For the CDR3, the DNA is TGTGCTAGTGGGGACAGGGGGCTATACAATGAGCAGTTCTTC. Protein sequence: CASGDRGLYNEQFF.

The chain links TRBV4-3 to TRBJ1-2; the D is unclear. Trimming removed 0 bases from V and 0 bases from J, with 14 bases in between. The germline V gene encodes CDR1 LGHNA and CDR2 YSLEER. This CDR3 has 17 amino acids. In DNA, the CDR3 is TGCGCCAGCAGCCAAGATTATATGAGAGGAGCTAACTATGGCTACACCTTC. Translated, it gives CASSQDYMRGANYGYTF.

This rearrangement joins TRBV4-2 to TRBJ2-7, with TRBD2 matching over 10 bases. This CDR3 has 16 residues. The germline V gene has CDR1 LGHNA and CDR2 YNFKEQ. V lost 6 bases and J lost 7; bases outside the gene matches: 15. Here the CDR3 reads CASSPELAGDYNEQYF. CDR3 DNA: TGTGCCAGCAGTCCCGAGCTAGCGGGGGATTACAATGAGCAGTACTTC.

In this sample, this clonotype turned up once. One end of the junction is discordant with germline, which a read error may explain. The genes are TRBV20-1 and TRBJ2-3, with D possibly TRBD2 on 5 matching bases. The CDR3 sequence is 15 residues long. The germline V gene has CDR1 DFQATT and CDR2 SNEGSKA (reference sequence). Written as DNA, the CDR3 is TGCAGTGCTAGAGACCAGCGGAGAAGCACAGATACACAGTATTTT. This gives the protein CSARDQRRSTDTQYF.

The table lists this clonotype with a count of one. V is TRBV6-2 or TRBV6-3 and J is TRBJ1-2; D may be TRBD1 (6 bases). Germline V gene lookup returns CDR1 MNHEY and CDR2 SVGEGT. The length of the CDR3 is 13 residues. With 4 bases removed from V and 5 bases from J, the gap between germline ends came to 11 bases. The CDR3 spells CASSSRGWYGYTF. In DNA, the CDR3 is TGTGCCAGCAGTTCCAGGGGTTGGTATGGCTACACCTTC.